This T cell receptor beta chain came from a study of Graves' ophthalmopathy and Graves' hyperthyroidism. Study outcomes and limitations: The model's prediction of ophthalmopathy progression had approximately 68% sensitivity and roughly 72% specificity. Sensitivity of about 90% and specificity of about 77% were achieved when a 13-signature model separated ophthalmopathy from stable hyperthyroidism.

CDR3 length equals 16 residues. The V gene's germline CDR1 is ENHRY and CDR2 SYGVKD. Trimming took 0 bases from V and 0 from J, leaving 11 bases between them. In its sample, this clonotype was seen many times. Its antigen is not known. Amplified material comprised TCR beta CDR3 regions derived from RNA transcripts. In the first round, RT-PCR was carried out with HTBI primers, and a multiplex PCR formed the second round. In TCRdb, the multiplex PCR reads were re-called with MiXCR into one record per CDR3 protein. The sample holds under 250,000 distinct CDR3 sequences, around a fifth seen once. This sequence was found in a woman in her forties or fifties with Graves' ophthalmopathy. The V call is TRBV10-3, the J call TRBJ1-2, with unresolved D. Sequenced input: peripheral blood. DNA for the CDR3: TGTGCCATCAGTGAGTCGAAGTGGGTAGCTAACTATGGCTACACCTTC. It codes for CAISESKWVANYGYTF.